The T cell receptor beta chain described here comes from a study of Graves' ophthalmopathy and Graves' hyperthyroidism. Study-level background: There was a collection of peripheral blood at initial diagnosis, before any treatment.

Clinicians made diagnoses from clinical symptoms, serum thyroxine, TRAb, thyroid ultrasound and orbital computed tomography. Broader study findings: The authors also found most expanded thyroid clonotypes above 0.001 frequency in blood.

To note about this clonotype: The target antigen is unknown.

Transcripts of RNA were the source for amplifying TCR beta CDR3 regions. RT-PCR in the first round used HTBI primers; a second-round multiplex PCR followed. MiXCR, applied by TCRdb to the multiplex PCR reads, yields one record per CDR3 protein. The sample shows roughly 500,000 distinct CDR3 sequences, about an eighth of them seen only once. Unmatched junction bases numbered 9, after V lost 9 bases and J lost 1 base. This CDR3 comprises 15 residues. The sample taken for sequencing was blood. The receptor's source is a young woman with Graves' ophthalmopathy. The V and J genes are TRBV12-3 or TRBV12-4 and TRBJ1-3; TRBD1 matches 7 bases. This CDR3 is CASTTGDGSGNTIYF. CDR3 sequence (DNA): TGTGCCAGTACAACAGGGGATGGGTCTGGAAACACCATATATTTT.